Below are 30 T cell receptor beta chains sequenced from a single sample in a study of T-cell reconstitution after alpha-beta-depleted transplantation in children. Unique molecular identifiers were used in preparing the TCRbeta library. Via MiXCR, TCRdb re-called the PCR reads, giving one row per CDR3 protein. The sample consists of about 610,000 distinct CDR3 sequences, over 9.5% of them appearing once. The source material was PBMCs from the stem cell graft donor, sampled from the stem cell graft. All receptors derive from a human donor who donated a stem cell graft to a child with acute myeloid leukemia.

The rearrangement links TRBV4-2 to TRBJ2-3; 7 bases align to TRBD2. Per germline, CDR1 LGHNA and CDR2 YNFKEQ. Losses at the gene ends were 1 base for V and 2 bases for J; bases not matched to a gene: 6. The length of the CDR3 is 16 residues. CDR3 in DNA: TGTGCCAGCAGCCAAGGGGGGGAGGGCCTCACAGATACGCAGTATTTT. Residues: CASSQGGEGLTDTQYF.

This clonotype was picked up a small number of times. This chain uses TRBV12-3 or TRBV12-4 with TRBJ2-2; 8 nucleotides agree with TRBD1. With 4 bases clipped from V and 4 bases from J, the junction kept 5 bases outside the gene matches. The CDR3 extends over 15 amino acids. CDR3 DNA sequence: TGTGCCAGCAGTTCCACAGGGGGTAGCACCGGGGAGCTGTTTTTT. Residues: CASSSTGGSTGELFF.

The sample holds a few counts of this clonotype. V gene TRBV5-1 combines with J gene TRBJ2-1; 11 bases fit TRBD2. Trimming cost V 3 bases and J 8 bases; bases outside gene matches: 13. The CDR3 loop spans 17 amino acids. The V gene's germline CDR1 is SGHRS and CDR2 YFSETQ. The CDR3 loop is CASSSYLAGGPWDEQFF. The CDR3 DNA is TGCGCCAGCAGCTCCTACTTAGCGGGAGGGCCTTGGGATGAGCAGTTCTTC.

This clonotype was counted between two and nine times. The V gene is TRBV5-5, the J gene TRBJ1-4; D uncertain. The CDR3 has 13 amino acids. Trimming took 1 base from V and 7 from J, leaving 8 bases between them. CDR1 is SGHKS, CDR2 YYEKEE, per germline (reference sequence). The CDR3 DNA follows: TGTGCCAGCAGCTTGAGGGAAATTGAAAAACTGTTTTTT. This sequence encodes CASSLREIEKLFF.

This clonotype was counted a few times. The V and J genes are TRBV7-9 and TRBJ1-2, with a tentative D call TRBD1 (6 bases). Germline lookup yields CDR1 SEHNR and CDR2 FQNEAQ (reference sequence). The CDR3 consists of 12 residues. V was trimmed by 11 bases and J by 8 bases, leaving 18 bases between them. DNA for the CDR3: TGTGCCGGCCGGGGGGGCGAGAGAGGCTACACCTTC. Encoded protein: CAGRGGERGYTF.

This clonotype was detected many times. The rearrangement links TRBV20-1 to TRBJ2-1, with 14 positions matching TRBD2. Germline V CDR1 and CDR2: DFQATT, SNEGSKA (reference sequence). The CDR3 contains 16 residues. Unmatched junction bases numbered 8, after V lost 5 bases and J lost 5 bases. CDR3 protein: CSAPRLAGGGNNEQFF. In nucleotides, the CDR3 is TGCAGTGCTCCTCGACTAGCGGGAGGGGGGAACAATGAGCAGTTCTTC.

This clonotype was counted ten times or more. The chain uses TRBV6-5 and TRBJ2-5; D unresolved. CDR1 and CDR2 from the germline V gene are MNHEY and SVGAGI. V lost 0 bases to trimming and J lost 2 bases, with 10 bases between them. CDR3 size: 15 residues. Written as DNA, the CDR3 is TGTGCCAGCAGTTACTCGACTCTGACGCAAGAGACCCAGTACTTC. It specifies CASSYSTLTQETQYF.

At least ten counts were recorded for this clonotype. The chain is built from TRBV20-1 and TRBJ1-1; a possible D gene is TRBD1 (6 bases). CDR3 size: 16 residues. Trimming took 5 bases from V and 0 from J, leaving 19 bases between them. Germline V lookup: CDR1 DFQATT, CDR2 SNEGSKA (reference sequence). CDR3 region: CSAPFGAGDMNTEAFF. The CDR3 nucleotides read TGCAGTGCTCCATTTGGGGCAGGGGACATGAACACTGAAGCTTTCTTT.

The rearrangement links TRBV12-3 or TRBV12-4 to TRBJ2-7; D is ambiguous. V lost 4 bases and J lost 6, with 16 bases in between. This CDR3 spans 14 amino acids. This chain's CDR3 is CASSSKGGVSEQYF. The CDR3 coding sequence is TGTGCCAGCAGTTCTAAGGGTGGGGTCAGCGAGCAGTACTTC.

In this sample, this clonotype turned up many times. The chain employs TRBV5-1 and TRBJ2-1, with 7 bases lining up with TRBD2. CDR1 is SGHRS, CDR2 YFSETQ, per germline. The CDR3 contains 14 residues. The V and J ends lost 4 bases and 7 bases, in that order; junction bases with no gene match: 8. DNA of the CDR3: TGCGCCAGCAGCGTCGGACTAGTAGGGAATGAGCAGTTCTTC. Translating gives CASSVGLVGNEQFF.

The V gene is TRBV5-1, the J gene TRBJ2-3; D is perhaps TRBD1 (5 bases). Germline CDR1 is SGHRS and CDR2 is YFSETQ. The CDR3 runs 15 residues. V was pared by 0 bases and J by 2 bases, with 10 bases between. CDR3 nucleotide sequence: TGCGCCAGCAGCTTGGGGGCAGGACACACAGATACGCAGTATTTT. Translating it yields CASSLGAGHTDTQYF.

The chain joins TRBV29-1 to TRBJ2-1; 16 nucleotides agree with TRBD2. In germline, CDR1 is SQVTM, CDR2 ANQGSEA. CDR3 size: 20 residues. V trimming: 7 bases; J trimming: 8 bases; junction bases outside the gene matches: 23. Here the CDR3 reads CSAEGGTGTSGRAYFYEQFF. The CDR3 DNA follows: TGCAGCGCCGAAGGAGGGACCGGGACTAGCGGGAGGGCCTATTTCTATGAGCAGTTCTTC.

This clonotype came up many times. The chain joins TRBV6-1 to TRBJ2-1; 8 bases map to TRBD1. The CDR3 sequence is 15 residues long. J was trimmed by 9 bases and V by 7 bases; bases with no gene match: 14. CDR1 is MNHNS and CDR2 is SASEGT in the germline V gene. CDR3 sequence: CASTKKTGVTTEQFF. CDR3 nucleotides: TGTGCCAGCACCAAGAAGACAGGGGTTACAACTGAGCAGTTCTTC.

This clonotype was observed a few times. The V gene is TRBV28, the J gene TRBJ1-5; possible D gene TRBD1, 5 bases. The V gene lost 6 bases and the J gene lost 5 bases, with 14 bases spanning the gap. The germline V gene has CDR1 MDHEN and CDR2 SYDVKM. This CDR3 contains 14 residues. CDR3 nucleotide sequence: TGTGCCAGCAGCGAATCCGTGGGGGATCAGCCCCAGCATTTT. Protein: CASSESVGDQPQHF.

This clonotype has ten or more counts. The chain recombines TRBV20-1 with TRBJ2-7; 12 bases match TRBD2. The V and J ends lost 8 bases and 3 bases, in that order; junction bases with no gene match: 5. Germline CDR1 is DFQATT and CDR2 is SNEGSKA (reference sequence). The CDR3 is made up of 13 amino acids. As DNA, the CDR3 is TGCAGTACTGGACTAGCGGGATTCTACGAGCAGTACTTC. This codes for CSTGLAGFYEQYF.

This clonotype has at least ten counts. DNA of the CDR3: TGTGCCAGCAGCATCGCTAGCGGAATCTACAATGAGCAGTTCTTC. Amino acid sequence: CASSIASGIYNEQFF. The chain joins TRBV5-5 to TRBJ2-1; 7 nucleotides agree with TRBD2. Germline CDR1 reads SGHKS; CDR2 reads YYEKEE (reference sequence). The CDR3 runs 15 residues. With V trimmed by 4 bases and J by 3 bases, 7 bases remained unmatched.

This clonotype was seen only a few times. This rearrangement joins TRBV11-2 to TRBJ2-2; the match to TRBD2 covers 8 bases. The length of the CDR3 is 19 residues. The V gene's germline CDR1 is SGHAT and CDR2 FQNNGV. Losses at the gene ends were 3 bases for V and 5 bases for J; bases not matched to a gene: 17. CDR3 amino acids: CASSFRLSKSGSGTGELFF. CDR3 DNA: TGTGCCAGCAGCTTCAGATTAAGCAAGAGCGGGAGTGGGACCGGGGAGCTGTTTTTT. The variable domain in full, completed from reference TRBV11-2 and TRBJ2-2, reads EAGVAQSPRYKIIEKRQSVAFWCNPISGHATLYWYQQILGQGPKLLIQFQNNGVVDDSQLPKDRFSAERLKGVDSTLKIQPAKLEDSAVYLCASSFRLSKSGSGTGELFFGEGSRLTVL.

This chain connects TRBV28 to TRBJ2-7; possibly TRBD2 for D (5 bases). Germline lookup yields CDR1 MDHEN and CDR2 SYDVKM. V was shortened by 8 bases and J by 1 base, with 15 bases between the two germline ends. The CDR3 sequence is 14 residues long. The CDR3 spells CASVSSQPSYEQYF. DNA for the CDR3: TGTGCCAGCGTTTCTAGCCAGCCTTCCTACGAGCAGTACTTC.

This clonotype was seen only a few times. The chain has TRBV5-1 and TRBJ2-3; D is unresolved. The CDR3 sequence is 15 residues long. CDR1 and CDR2 from the germline V gene are SGHRS and YFSETQ. Trimming left V 0 bases short and J 0 bases short, with 8 bases between. The CDR3 spells CASSLGSLSTDTQYF. Written as DNA, the CDR3 is TGCGCCAGCAGCTTGGGGTCACTAAGCACAGATACGCAGTATTTT.

The chain couples TRBV3-1 to TRBJ2-3; 11 bases match TRBD2. J was trimmed by 4 bases and V by 4 bases; bases with no gene match: 10. The CDR3 consists of 17 residues. Germline values: CDR1 LGHDT, CDR2 YNNKEL (reference sequence). In nucleotides, the CDR3 is TGTGCCAGCAGCCCTCATTTAGCGGGAGGGGCGGCAGATACGCAGTATTTT. This sequence encodes CASSPHLAGGAADTQYF.

This clonotype was observed a handful of times. This chain joins TRBV6-1 and TRBJ1-1; a possible D gene is TRBD1 (5 bases). The CDR3 covers 14 residues. Looked up from germline, CDR1 is MNHNS and CDR2 is SASEGT. Trimming removed 6 bases from V and 1 base from J, with 12 bases in between. The CDR3, as DNA: TGTGCCAGCAGCAAGGGACTTGGGAACACTGAAGCTTTCTTT. It translates to CASSKGLGNTEAFF.

V and J are TRBV5-6 and TRBJ2-5; D might be TRBD2 (6 bases). The CDR3 covers 15 residues. Germline V lookup: CDR1 SGHDT, CDR2 YYEEEE. The ends were cut back, 0 bases at V and 5 bases at J, with 14 bases in the middle. The CDR3: CASSLGTGVAETQYF. Here the CDR3 DNA reads TGTGCCAGCAGCTTGGGCACGGGAGTGGCGGAGACCCAGTACTTC.

The table lists this clonotype with a few counts. The chain employs TRBV25-1 and TRBJ2-1; a possible D gene is TRBD1 (7 bases). Deletions cut 4 bases from V and 4 bases from J, with 26 bases between. CDR1 and CDR2 from the germline V gene are MGHDK and SYGVNS. The CDR3 has 19 amino acids. The CDR3 bases are TGTGCCAGCAGTGTCCACCCAGCTATCCAGGGGGGCCTATACAATGAGCAGTTCTTC. This encodes CASSVHPAIQGGLYNEQFF.

This rearrangement joins TRBV11-2 to TRBJ2-1, with a possible D match to TRBD2 (5 bases). V was pared by 5 bases and J by 7 bases, with 18 bases between. CDR1 and CDR2 from the germline V gene are SGHAT and FQNNGV. The CDR3 is made up of 15 amino acids. CDR3 bases: TGTGCCAGCAGCCCGCGCGTGGGAGTGGATAATGAGCAGTTCTTC. Amino acids: CASSPRVGVDNEQFF.

This clonotype was picked up a small number of times. The chain employs TRBV10-3 and TRBJ2-1; D assignment may be TRBD1 or TRBD2 (5 bases each). Germline assignment: CDR1 ENHRY and CDR2 SYGVKD. The CDR3 is 14 amino acids. The CDR3: CAIGAAGRQDEQFF. CDR3 nucleotides: TGTGCTATCGGGGCCGCAGGGCGCCAAGATGAGCAGTTCTTC.

The table lists this clonotype with a few counts. The chain couples TRBV12-3 or TRBV12-4 to TRBJ1-2; maybe TRBD1 (6 bases). V dropped 1 base and J dropped 0 bases, with 9 bases sitting between them. CDR3 length: 15 residues. CDR3: CASSLVTGPNYGYTF. The CDR3 DNA sequence: TGTGCCAGCAGTTTAGTAACAGGGCCTAACTATGGCTACACCTTC.

The table lists this clonotype with a few counts. V and J are TRBV29-1 and TRBJ1-1; perhaps TRBD1 as D (6 bases). Germline CDR1 reads SQVTM; CDR2 reads ANQGSEA. V was shortened by 7 bases and J by 1 base, with 13 bases between the two germline ends. The CDR3 length is 13 residues. The CDR3 nucleotides read TGCAGCGGTTTGAGGGGGGGGAACACTGAAGCTTTCTTT. Amino acids: CSGLRGGNTEAFF. Together with reference TRBV29-1 and TRBJ1-1, the CDR3 gives the full variable domain: SAVISQKPSRDICQRGTSLTIQCQVDSQVTMMFWYRQQPGQSLTLIATANQGSEATYESGFVIDKFPISRPNLTFSTLTVSNMSPEDSSIYLCSGLRGGNTEAFFGQGTRLTVV.

This chain links TRBV30 with TRBJ2-1; 10 bases map to TRBD1. With V trimmed by 5 bases and J by 2 bases, 9 bases remained unmatched. Germline V lookup: CDR1 GTSNPN, CDR2 SVGIG (reference sequence). This CDR3 comprises 16 residues. The chain's CDR3 is CAWVSPGTGAYNEQFF. DNA of the CDR3: TGTGCCTGGGTGAGCCCCGGGACAGGGGCCTACAATGAGCAGTTCTTC. Full variable domain (rest looked up from reference TRBV30 and TRBJ2-1): SQTIHQWPATLVQPVGSPLSLECTVEGTSNPNLYWYRQAAGRGLQLLFYSVGIGQISSEVPQNLSASRPQDRQFILSSKKLLLSDSGFYLCAWVSPGTGAYNEQFFGPGTRLTVL.

In its sample, this clonotype was seen a few times. The chain is built from TRBV15 and TRBJ2-1, with unresolved D. This CDR3 has 13 residues. The ends were cut back, 1 base at V and 7 bases at J, with 8 bases in the middle. Germline loops: CDR1 LNHNV, CDR2 YYDKDF (reference sequence). The CDR3 DNA reads as TGTGCCACCAGCAGAGGTCAACGGAATGAGCAGTTCTTC. This translates into CATSRGQRNEQFF.

This clonotype was counted between two and nine times. This chain's CDR3 is CASSASGWVDEQYF. The CDR3 DNA follows: TGTGCCAGCAGCGCCAGCGGGTGGGTAGACGAGCAGTACTTC. The chain employs TRBV9 and TRBJ2-7; perhaps TRBD2 as D (6 bases). V lost 3 bases and J 5 bases, leaving 15 bases between the germline ends. Germline V CDR1 and CDR2: SGDLS, YYNGEE. CDR3 length: 14 residues.